The 25 T cell receptor beta chains reported below all come from one sample, sequenced in a study of cytomegalovirus exposure and HLA in healthy donors. The PCR had 60 Vbeta and 13 Jbeta primers. TCRdb keeps only in-frame clones here, not all; method: immunoSEQ multiplex PCR. The table lists about 170,000 clones, approximately 88% of them singletons. Material for sequencing was PBMCs. Receptor source: a boy younger than 10 in good health and CMV-seronegative.

V is TRBV27 and J is TRBJ1-5, with no clear D. This CDR3 contains 15 residues. Germline lookup yields CDR1 MNHEY and CDR2 SMNVEV (reference sequence). Trimming stripped 5 bases from V and 3 bases from J, with 14 bases between. Here the CDR3 reads CASSPIGGNNQPQHF. The CDR3 DNA reads TGTGCCAGCAGTCCCATAGGAGGAAACAATCAGCCCCAGCATTTT.

J is TRBJ2-1 and V is TRBV6-6; a possible D gene is TRBD2 (5 bases). Germline CDR1 and CDR2: MNHNY and SVGAGI (reference sequence). This CDR3 spans 14 amino acids. Trimming took off 8 bases at V and 3 bases at J, with 14 bases between the two ends. CDR3 coding DNA: TGTGCCAGCGAGGACCGGGGTCTCTACAATGAGCAGTTCTTC. Residues: CASEDRGLYNEQFF.

The chain is built from TRBV7-9 and TRBJ1-1; 8 nucleotides line up with TRBD1. V lost 2 bases, J lost 4 bases, and 6 bases stayed unmatched. From germline, CDR1 is SEHNR and CDR2 FQNEAQ (reference sequence). This CDR3 has 15 amino acids. The CDR3 loop reads CASSLLDRGGTEAFF. DNA for the CDR3: TGTGCCAGCAGCTTACTCGACAGGGGAGGCACTGAAGCTTTCTTT.

The J gene is TRBJ2-3, the V gene TRBV2; tentatively, D is TRBD1 (6 bases). Germline V gene sequence: CDR1 SNHLY, CDR2 FYNNEI. This CDR3 has 15 residues. Trimming took 6 bases from V and 0 from J, leaving 13 bases between them. The CDR3 reads CASSRQAGSTDTQYF. In nucleotides, the CDR3 is TGTGCCAGCAGCCGACAGGCAGGCAGCACAGATACGCAGTATTTT. The full variable domain, in which reference TRBV2 and TRBJ2-3 provide the parts outside the CDR3, is EPEVTQTPSHQVTQMGQEVILRCVPISNHLYFYWYRQILGQKVEFLVSFYNNEISEKSEIFDDQFSVERPDGSNFTLKIRSTKLEDSAMYFCASSRQAGSTDTQYFGPGTRLTVL.

This chain uses TRBV4-3 with TRBJ2-5, with D possibly TRBD2 on 5 matching bases. Deletions cut 0 bases from V and 4 bases from J, with 12 bases between. The length of the CDR3 is 15 residues. Germline V gene lookup returns CDR1 LGHNA and CDR2 YSLEER. CDR3 DNA sequence: TGCGCCAGCAGCCAAGATTGGGCTAGCAGAGAGACCCAGTACTTC. Its protein is CASSQDWASRETQYF.

The chain employs TRBV9 and TRBJ2-3; 7 bases fit TRBD2. From germline, CDR1 is SGDLS and CDR2 YYNGEE. The length of the CDR3 is 16 residues. V lost 0 bases to trimming and J lost 4 bases; unmatched junction nucleotides: 8. CDR3 loop: CASSVGTGGGADTQYF. CDR3 in DNA: TGTGCCAGCAGCGTAGGTACGGGAGGCGGGGCAGATACGCAGTATTTT. The whole variable domain, filled in from reference TRBV9 and TRBJ2-3, reads DSGVTQTPKHLITATGQRVTLRCSPRSGDLSVYWYQQSLDQGLQFLIQYYNGEERAKGNILERFSAQQFPDLHSELNLSSLELGDSALYFCASSVGTGGGADTQYFGPGTRLTVL.

This clone was observed a single time. The genes are TRBV2 and TRBJ2-1; possibly TRBD1 for D (6 bases). This CDR3 is 13 amino acids long. From germline, CDR1 is SNHLY and CDR2 FYNNEI. Trimming took off 0 bases at V and 10 bases at J, with 10 bases between the two ends. Written as DNA, the CDR3 is TGTGCCAGCAGTGAAGCCCGAGGACAGGAGCAGTTCTTC. This translates into CASSEARGQEQFF.

Only a few counts were recorded for this clone. The gene calls are TRBV15 and TRBJ1-4; D remains unclear. Trimming took off 6 bases at V and 4 bases at J, with 9 bases between the two ends. This CDR3 region has 13 residues. The germline CDR1 and CDR2 sequences are LNHNV and YYDKDF (reference sequence). CDR3 sequence (DNA): TGTGCCACCAGGCGGGGTTATAATGAAAAACTGTTTTTT. Translated, it gives CATRRGYNEKLFF.

This clone was counted only a few times. This chain joins TRBV6-5 and TRBJ2-1; 14 nucleotides match TRBD2. Unmatched junction bases numbered 3, after V lost 2 bases and J lost 9 bases. CDR1 is MNHEY, CDR2 SVGAGI, per germline. The CDR3 loop spans 15 amino acids. For the CDR3, the DNA is TGTGCCAGCAGTTACGCGACTAGCGGGAGGGGTGAGCAGTTCTTC. It specifies CASSYATSGRGEQFF.

This chain joins TRBV10-2 and TRBJ2-6; 11 nucleotides line up with TRBD1. Trimming cost V 2 bases and J 2 bases; bases outside gene matches: 2. CDR3 length: 17 amino acids. The germline V gene has CDR1 WSHSY and CDR2 SAAADI. The CDR3 coding sequence is TGCGCCAGCAGTGAGCCGGGACAGGGGGCTGGGGCCAACGTCCTGACTTTC. Its protein is CASSEPGQGAGANVLTF.

The V gene is TRBV7-6, the J gene TRBJ1-1, with D possibly TRBD1 on 6 matching bases. V lost 1 base, J lost 4 bases, and 7 bases lay in between. The CDR3 has 13 amino acids. Germline CDR1 reads SGHVS; CDR2 reads FNYEAQ. This CDR3 is CASSLEQGTEAFF. CDR3 DNA sequence: TGTGCCAGCAGCTTAGAACAGGGCACTGAAGCTTTCTTT.

The chain is built from TRBV7-2 and TRBJ1-5; 7 bases agree with TRBD1. The trim removed 1 base at V and 3 bases at J, leaving 6 bases unmatched. The CDR3 is 16 amino acids. The V gene's germline CDR1 is SGHTA and CDR2 FQGNSA. The CDR3 DNA is TGTGCCAGCAGCTTAGTCGGCAGGGGGGTCAATCAGCCCCAGCATTTT. This sequence encodes CASSLVGRGVNQPQHF.

This chain uses TRBV16 with TRBJ2-1, with 11 bases that match TRBD2. The V and J ends lost 0 bases and 4 bases, in that order; junction bases with no gene match: 5. The germline V gene encodes CDR1 KGHSY and CDR2 FQNENV. This CDR3 is built from 17 residues. CDR3 nucleotide sequence: TGTGCCAGCAGCCAATCGTTGGGACTAGCGGCTTACAATGAGCAGTTCTTC. This codes for CASSQSLGLAAYNEQFF.

The V call is TRBV7-2, the J call TRBJ1-4; D ambiguous. The length of the CDR3 is 15 residues. Trimming left V 5 bases short and J 5 bases short, with 15 bases between. Germline V CDR1 and CDR2: SGHTA, FQGNSA. CDR3 DNA: TGTGCCAGCAGCCCCCCGAGGCAGAGGAATGAAAAACTGTTTTTT. Its protein product is CASSPPRQRNEKLFF.

The gene calls are TRBV30 and TRBJ2-1, with 8 bases fitting TRBD2. Germline CDR1 and CDR2: GTSNPN and SVGIG (reference sequence). With V trimmed by 3 bases and J by 6 bases, 7 bases remained unmatched. The CDR3 runs 14 residues. This CDR3 reads CAWSKSGSVNEQFF. In DNA, the CDR3 is TGTGCCTGGAGCAAAAGCGGGAGTGTCAATGAGCAGTTCTTC.

This chain uses TRBV10-2 with TRBJ1-5, with D perhaps TRBD1 (5 bases). The CDR3 is 14 amino acids. Trimming removed 7 bases from V and 5 bases from J, with 15 bases in between. Per the germline V gene, CDR1 is WSHSY and CDR2 is SAAADI. The CDR3: CASTPSGDYQPQHF. CDR3 nucleotides: TGCGCCAGCACCCCCTCTGGGGACTATCAGCCCCAGCATTTT.

The rearrangement joins TRBV7-2 to TRBJ2-5, with D possibly being TRBD2 (6 bases). V was clipped by 1 base and J by 1 base, with 13 bases between them. This CDR3 region has 16 residues. Germline CDR1 is SGHTA and CDR2 is FQGNSA. CDR3 amino acids: CASSLVGGRLQETQYF. CDR3 bases: TGTGCCAGCAGCTTAGTCGGGGGTCGCCTCCAAGAGACCCAGTACTTC. The full variable domain, rest sourced from reference TRBV7-2 and TRBJ2-5, is GAGVSQSPSNKVTEKGKDVELRCDPISGHTALYWYRQSLGQGLEFLIYFQGNSAPDKSGLPSDRFSAERTGGSVSTLTIQRTQQEDSAVYLCASSLVGGRLQETQYFGPGTRLLVL.

V usage is TRBV7-2 and J usage is TRBJ2-7, with D hard to call. V was clipped by 0 bases and J by 0 bases, with 9 bases between them. The CDR3 contains 15 residues. From germline, CDR1 is SGHTA and CDR2 FQGNSA. CDR3 sequence (DNA): TGTGCCAGCAGCTTAGCGCACGCGAGCTCCTACGAGCAGTACTTC. Translation: CASSLAHASSYEQYF. The entire variable domain, with the rest obtained from reference TRBV7-2 and TRBJ2-7, is as follows: GAGVSQSPSNKVTEKGKDVELRCDPISGHTALYWYRQSLGQGLEFLIYFQGNSAPDKSGLPSDRFSAERTGGSVSTLTIQRTQQEDSAVYLCASSLAHASSYEQYFGPGTRLTVT.

Concerning this clone itself: At one of its ends the junction is not consistent with the germline gene, which may arise from a read error. The genes are TRBV5-1 and TRBJ2-1; D is possibly TRBD2 (6 bases). Germline values: CDR1 SGHRS, CDR2 YFSETQ. CDR3 length equals 13 residues. The CDR3 reads CASSKEGLFEQLF. Here the CDR3 DNA reads TGCGCCAGCAGCAAAGAGGGACTTTTCGAGCAGCTCTTC.

CDR3 sequence reads: CASSLESSGNTIYF. The CDR3, as DNA: TGCGCCAGCAGCTTGGAATCATCTGGAAACACCATATATTTT. This chain joins TRBV5-1 and TRBJ1-3; D uncertain. The CDR3 sequence is 14 residues long. V lost 0 bases and J lost 1, with 5 bases in between. Germline V CDR1 and CDR2: SGHRS, YFSETQ.

The sample holds a few counts of this clone. The chain combines TRBV5-1 with TRBJ2-5; TRBD2 agrees at 13 bases. The CDR3 sequence is 19 residues long. Germline CDR1 SGHRS, CDR2 YFSETQ. V was clipped by 6 bases and J by 1 base; unmatched bases: 15. Here the CDR3 DNA reads TGCGCCAGCACCCATGGACTAGCGGGGGCTCAAAGTTTCCAAGAGACCCAGTACTTC. Its translation: CASTHGLAGAQSFQETQYF.

The V call is TRBV7-9, the J call TRBJ2-1, with TRBD2 identical over 10 bases. In germline, CDR1 is SEHNR, CDR2 FQNEAQ (reference sequence). J lost 5 bases, V lost 5 bases, and 9 bases had no gene match. The CDR3 contains 16 residues. CDR3 amino acids: CASSLVGLAAHNEQFF. CDR3 DNA sequence: TGTGCCAGCAGCCTTGTCGGACTAGCGGCCCACAATGAGCAGTTCTTC.

The J gene is TRBJ2-3, the V gene TRBV7-2; 7 nucleotides agree with TRBD1. Germline CDR1 SGHTA, CDR2 FQGNSA. This CDR3 region has 17 residues. Trimming removed 4 bases from V and 0 bases from J; junction bases left unmatched: 10. The CDR3 here is CASSSGLGGASTDTQYF. The CDR3 region has the DNA TGTGCCAGCAGCTCAGGCTTAGGGGGCGCAAGCACAGATACGCAGTATTTT.

Only a few counts were recorded for this clone. The chain uses TRBV15 and TRBJ2-1, with D maybe TRBD2 (6 bases). The CDR3 has 16 residues. V was shortened by 0 bases and J by 2 bases, with 11 bases between the two germline ends. Germline V CDR1 and CDR2: LNHNV, YYDKDF (reference sequence). The CDR3 loop is CATSRDRREPYNEQFF. The CDR3 nucleotides read TGTGCCACCAGCAGAGATCGGAGGGAACCCTACAATGAGCAGTTCTTC. Full variable domain (outside the CDR3, taken from reference TRBV15 and TRBJ2-1): DAMVIQNPRYQVTQFGKPVTLSCSQTLNHNVMYWYQQKSSQAPKLLFHYYDKDFNNEADTPDNFQSRRPNTSFCFLDIRSPGLGDTAMYLCATSRDRREPYNEQFFGPGTRLTVL.

The rearrangement joins TRBV5-6 to TRBJ1-6; D is perhaps TRBD1 (5 bases). This CDR3 region has 15 residues. V lost 0 bases and J 10 bases, leaving 14 bases between the germline ends. In germline, CDR1 is SGHDT, CDR2 YYEEEE. This chain's CDR3 is CASSLASGVSSPLHF. CDR3 coding DNA: TGTGCCAGCAGCTTGGCCTCGGGGGTCAGCTCACCCCTCCACTTT.